This T cell receptor beta chain comes out of a study of T cell responses to AZD1222 COVID-19 vaccine. Study background: Pooled samples include second doses given at about 4 or 12 weeks. Study-level points and caveats: Only 5 or 6 individuals given AZD1222 were seropositive at baseline. It was only after the peak T cell response that any repertoires were sampled. Clonal diversity may have been underestimated, and the donors were mostly white British, with more females than males.

Trimming shortened V by 4 bases and J by 0 bases, and 6 bases separated the two germline ends. CDR1 is KGHSH, CDR2 LQKENI, per germline. The CDR3 sequence is 13 residues long. Comments on this clone: The antigen is not known.

Clones were read by immunoSEQ multiplex PCR, and TCRdb kept only the in-frame ones, dropping some. The profile shows approximately 99,000 clones, just over 85% of them singletons. This TCR was sampled from an adult in good health. Sample: peripheral blood, taken on day 0 of AZD1222 vaccination. The chain links TRBV18 to TRBJ2-5; the D gene is possibly TRBD2 (6 bases). The CDR3 DNA sequence: TGTGCCAGCTCACGGGACTACCAAGAGACCCAGTACTTC. Translated: CASSRDYQETQYF.